This T cell receptor (beta chain) was identified in a study of T cells of healthy individuals. CDR3 length equals 15 residues. The ends were cut back, 6 bases at V and 5 bases at J, with 20 bases in the middle. Germline loops: CDR1 SQVTM, CDR2 ANQGSEA. At least ten counts were recorded for this clonotype. TCRdb itself ran the 5' RACE reads through MiXCR, one entry per CDR3 protein. The sample has 65,000 to 95,000 distinct CDR3 sequences, about 5% seen once; the top ten hold roughly 7.6%. This chain links TRBV29-1 with TRBJ2-4; D may correspond to TRBD1 or TRBD2 (6 bases each). This receptor was identified in a female donor in good health. The CDR3 loop reads CSVARGLGMQNIQYF. The CDR3 coding sequence is TGCAGCGTGGCCCGGGGGCTGGGGATGCAAAACATTCAGTACTTC.